This T cell receptor (beta chain) was captured in a study of blood T cell repertoires in COVID-19. Study-level background: Resolution of symptoms, clearance, or two negative PCRs was present in recovered Cohort 3 donors. T cells, B-cell-depleted T cells, or PBMCs provided the cDNA or gDNA that served as material.

The study drew participants aged about 18 to 89 years from under 30 US areas. Participant-given clinical history determined each cohort assignment. Profiled with immunoSEQ multiplex PCR; TCRdb holds only in-frame clones, not every one. Seen here are some 200,000 clones, more than 75% observed once, and the top ten hold approximately 7.3%. The V segment lost 7 bases and the J segment 0 bases; nucleotides outside the gene matches: 2. CDR3 length equals 13 residues. The germline gives CDR1 MDHEN, CDR2 SYDVKM. The sequencing sample was made of PBMCs or T cells enriched from blood (not recorded which). This sequence joins TRBV28 and TRBJ2-7; 8 bases line up with TRBD2. The clonotype was recovered from a man aged 30-40 years in a cohort exposed to, infected with or recovered from COVID-19 (not recorded which). This CDR3 reads CASKRGSSYEQYF. The CDR3 DNA reads TGTGCCAGCAAGCGGGGGAGCTCCTACGAGCAGTACTTC.